This T cell receptor beta chain was sequenced for a study of vaccination effects on CD4 cells after COVID-19. Broader study findings: Late post-vaccination, clones induced by infection and those induced by vaccine underwent marked clonal contraction.

CDR3 length: 14 amino acids. CDR1 and CDR2 (germline): SGHRS, YFSETQ. V lost 4 bases and J 4 bases, leaving 11 bases between the germline ends. The method was immunoSEQ multiplex PCR; TCRdb's version includes in-frame clones alone and lacks a portion of them. This table holds 57,000 or so clones, approximately 73% found once. Pools of viral peptides were used by the ViraFEST assay to expand antigen-specific CD4+ T cells ahead of sequencing. A roughly ten-day culture period preceded the isolation of CD4+ T cells. Two doses of BNT162b2 or mRNA-1273 vaccine were administered to participants. On this clone: The target antigen is unknown.

The input for sequencing was CD4+ T cells from PBMCs cultured with HCoV-229E spike peptides, taken after COVID-19 vaccination. The genes are TRBV5-1 and TRBJ1-4, with D tentatively TRBD1 (6 bases). The receptor comes from a human donor who received a COVID-19 vaccine. CDR3 bases: TGCGCCAGCAGCGTCGGGACAAGTAATGAAAAACTGTTTTTT. Translated, it gives CASSVGTSNEKLFF.